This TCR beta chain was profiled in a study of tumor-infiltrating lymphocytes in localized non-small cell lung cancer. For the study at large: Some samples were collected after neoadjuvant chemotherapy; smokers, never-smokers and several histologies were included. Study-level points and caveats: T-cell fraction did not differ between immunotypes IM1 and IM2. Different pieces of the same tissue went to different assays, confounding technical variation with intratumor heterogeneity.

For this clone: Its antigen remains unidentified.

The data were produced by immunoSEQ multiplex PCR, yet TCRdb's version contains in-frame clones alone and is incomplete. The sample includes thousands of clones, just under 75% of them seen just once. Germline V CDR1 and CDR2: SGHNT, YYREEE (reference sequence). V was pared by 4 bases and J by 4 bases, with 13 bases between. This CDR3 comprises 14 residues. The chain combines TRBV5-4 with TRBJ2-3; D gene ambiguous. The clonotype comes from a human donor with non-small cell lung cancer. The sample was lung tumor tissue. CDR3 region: CASSPEARPDTQYF. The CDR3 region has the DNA TGTGCCAGCAGCCCCGAGGCACGACCAGATACGCAGTATTTT. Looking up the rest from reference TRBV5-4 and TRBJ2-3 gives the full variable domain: ETGVTQSPTHLIKTRGQQVTLRCSSQSGHNTVSWYQQALGQGPQFIFQYYREEENGRGNFPPRFSGLQFPNYSSELNVNALELDDSALYLCASSPEARPDTQYFGPGTRLTVL.